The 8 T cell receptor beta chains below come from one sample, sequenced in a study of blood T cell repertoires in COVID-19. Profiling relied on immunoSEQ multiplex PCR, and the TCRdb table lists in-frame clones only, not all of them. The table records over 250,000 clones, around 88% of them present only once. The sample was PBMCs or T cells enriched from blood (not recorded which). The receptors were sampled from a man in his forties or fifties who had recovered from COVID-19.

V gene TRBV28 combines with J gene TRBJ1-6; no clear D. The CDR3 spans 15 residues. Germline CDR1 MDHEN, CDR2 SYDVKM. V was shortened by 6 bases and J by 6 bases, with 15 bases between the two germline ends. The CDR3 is CASRGPLRSNSPLHF. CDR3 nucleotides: TGTGCCAGCAGAGGCCCTTTGCGGAGTAATTCACCCCTCCACTTT.

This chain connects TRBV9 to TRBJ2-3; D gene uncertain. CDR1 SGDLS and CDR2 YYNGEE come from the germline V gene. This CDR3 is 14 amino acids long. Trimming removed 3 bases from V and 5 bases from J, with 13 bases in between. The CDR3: CASSGWAVLDTQYF. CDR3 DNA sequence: TGTGCCAGCAGCGGGTGGGCCGTACTAGATACGCAGTATTTT.

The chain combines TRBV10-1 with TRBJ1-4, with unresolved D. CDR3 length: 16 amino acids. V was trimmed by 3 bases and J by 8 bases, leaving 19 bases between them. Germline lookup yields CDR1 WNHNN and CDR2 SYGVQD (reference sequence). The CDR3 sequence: CASSESREEVEEKLFF. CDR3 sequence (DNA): TGCGCCAGCAGTGAAAGCCGTGAGGAGGTTGAAGAAAAACTGTTTTTT.

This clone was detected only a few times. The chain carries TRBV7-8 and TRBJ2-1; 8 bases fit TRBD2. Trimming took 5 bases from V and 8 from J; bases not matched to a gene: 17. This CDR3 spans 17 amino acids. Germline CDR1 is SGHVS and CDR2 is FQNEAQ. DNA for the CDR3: TGTGCCAGCAGCCACGGGTGGACGGGGGGGTTTGATGATGAGCAGTTCTTC. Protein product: CASSHGWTGGFDDEQFF.

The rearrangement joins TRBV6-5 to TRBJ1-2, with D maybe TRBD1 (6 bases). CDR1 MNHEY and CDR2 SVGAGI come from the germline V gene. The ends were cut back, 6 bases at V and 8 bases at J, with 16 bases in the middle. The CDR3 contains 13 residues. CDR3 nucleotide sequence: TGTGCCAGCAGAGGACCGAACCAGGGGGGCTACACCTTC. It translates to CASRGPNQGGYTF.

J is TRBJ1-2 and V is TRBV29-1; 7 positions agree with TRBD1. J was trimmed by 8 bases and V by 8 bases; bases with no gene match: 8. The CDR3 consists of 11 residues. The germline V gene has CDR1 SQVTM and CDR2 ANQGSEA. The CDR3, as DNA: TGCAGCTTTAAGAGGGGGCAAGGCTACACCTTC. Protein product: CSFKRGQGYTF.

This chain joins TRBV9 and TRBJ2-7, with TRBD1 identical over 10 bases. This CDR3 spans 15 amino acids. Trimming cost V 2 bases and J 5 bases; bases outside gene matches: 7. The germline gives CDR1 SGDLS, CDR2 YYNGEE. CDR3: CASSVVPGQGHEQYF. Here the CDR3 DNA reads TGTGCCAGCAGCGTTGTTCCGGGACAGGGGCACGAGCAGTACTTC.

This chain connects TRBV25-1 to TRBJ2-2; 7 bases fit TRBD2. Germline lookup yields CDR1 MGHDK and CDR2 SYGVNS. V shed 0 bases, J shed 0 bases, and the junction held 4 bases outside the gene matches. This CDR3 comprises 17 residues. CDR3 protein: CASSEYMAGANTGELFF. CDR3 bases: TGTGCCAGCAGTGAATATATGGCGGGAGCGAACACCGGGGAGCTGTTTTTT.